This T cell receptor (beta chain) was retrieved from a study of blood T cell dynamics during melanoma immunotherapy. Background on the study: Metastatic melanoma patients received first-line pembrolizumab or nivolumab plus ipilimumab. Study-level points and caveats: The study could not tell melanoma-specific clones from general immune activation.

Data came from immunoSEQ multiplex PCR; TCRdb stores just in-frame clones and leaves some out. The table lists some 20,000 clones, roughly 85% of them singletons. The time point denotes: week 3, after first cycle of checkpoint inhibitor. Patients with prior systemic cancer treatment, concomitant immunosuppressants, or other active malignancies were excluded. Regarding this clone: Antigen specificity is unknown.

This CDR3 region has 15 residues. The germline V and J ends were trimmed by 5 bases and 5 bases, with 19 bases remaining between them. Germline-derived CDR1 and CDR2 are SGHTA and FQGNSA. The starting material was blood, obtained from a patient treated with checkpoint blockade. The chain recombines TRBV7-2 with TRBJ2-7; D might be TRBD2 (6 bases). The TCR comes from a human donor with melanoma. CDR3 bases: TGTGCCAGCAGCCTTGAGGAGGGCCTTCGGGACGAGCAGTACTTC. Translation: CASSLEEGLRDEQYF.